A selection of T cell receptor beta chains follows, all from one sample in a study of OX40 agonist ivuxolimab in advanced cancers. Produced via immunoSEQ multiplex PCR; TCRdb's table is partial and in-frame only. Of roughly 42,000 clones listed, around 92% are singletons. Source: CD4+ or CD8+ T cells sorted from blood, taken in a trial of the OX40 agonist ivuxolimab. All receptors come from an adult with an advanced solid tumor such as melanoma, head and neck, liver or kidney cancer. CDR3s include the opening cysteine and the closing phenylalanine or tryptophan. The order of the fields is D gene, CDR3 length, V gene, clone size, J gene, CDR3 protein, CDR3 DNA. The D gene is left open where the match is weak. Clone sizes are given selectively: once, few, many, or a class where the clone is expanded.

.	14	TRBV28	.	TRBJ2-7	CASRRTQGSYEQYF	TGTGCCAGCAGAAGGACACAGGGCTCCTACGAGCAGTACTTC
.	13	TRBV10-3	.	TRBJ2-1	CAIAESSYNEQFF	TGTGCCATCGCCGAGAGCTCCTACAATGAGCAGTTCTTC
.	15	TRBV19	.	TRBJ2-1	CASSRVGSSYNEQFF	TGTGCCAGTAGTAGAGTGGGGAGCTCCTACAATGAGCAGTTCTTC
.	17	TRBV4-1	.	TRBJ1-2	CASSQEEGGPLVYGYTF	TGCGCCAGCAGCCAAGAGGAGGGGGGGCCTCTGGTCTATGGCTACACCTTC
TRBD2	15	TRBV6-4	.	TRBJ2-3	CASSDVAGGTDTQYF	TGTGCCAGCAGTGATGTAGCGGGAGGCACAGATACGCAGTATTTT
TRBD1	15	TRBV28	.	TRBJ2-5	CASSTGTGVQETQYF	TGTGCCAGCAGTACCGGGACAGGGGTCCAAGAGACCCAGTACTTC
TRBD1	14	TRBV19	.	TRBJ2-7	CASSIDRGDYEQYF	TGTGCCAGTAGTATCGACAGGGGGGATTACGAGCAGTACTTC
.	11	TRBV28	.	TRBJ2-5	CASRGKQTQYF	TGTGCCAGCAGAGGGAAACAGACCCAGTACTTC
.	12	TRBV5-1	.	TRBJ2-7	CASSFLTGEQYF	TGCGCCAGCAGCTTTTTAACAGGGGAGCAGTACTTC
.	12	TRBV19	.	TRBJ1-4	CASSTGGLGLFF	TGTGCCAGTAGTACCGGGGGTTTGGGACTGTTTTTT
.	16	TRBV2	.	TRBJ1-3	CASSETPGGSGNTIYF	TGTGCCAGCAGTGAAACCCCGGGGGGGAGCGGAAACACCATATATTTT
.	15	TRBV28	.	TRBJ1-1	CASSFQMGAGTEAFF	TGTGCCAGCAGTTTCCAAATGGGGGCGGGCACTGAAGCTTTCTTT
.	15	TRBV4-1	.	TRBJ2-1	CASSQVLAPYNEQFF	TGCGCCAGCAGCCAAGTCCTAGCACCCTACAATGAGCAGTTCTTC
TRBD2	16	TRBV7-2	.	TRBJ2-3	CASSLVAGVLTDTQYF	TGTGCCAGCAGCTTAGTAGCGGGAGTGTTAACAGATACGCAGTATTTT
.	17	TRBV28	.	TRBJ2-7	CASSGYNNGAARYEQYF	TGTGCCAGCAGTGGCTATAACAACGGCGCGGCGCGCTACGAGCAGTACTTC
.	13	TRBV2	.	TRBJ2-3	CASQWGDTDTQYF	TGTGCCAGCCAGTGGGGAGACACAGATACGCAGTATTTT
.	14	TRBV28	.	TRBJ2-4	CASSPRGARNIQYF	TGTGCCAGCAGCCCCAGGGGAGCGCGGAACATTCAGTACTTC
TRBD1	14	TRBV6-6	once	TRBJ2-1	CASITGGSYNEQFF	TGTGCCAGCATTACAGGGGGCTCCTACAATGAGCAGTTCTTC
TRBD1	16	TRBV7-9	.	TRBJ2-1	CASSLFGTGKGNEQFF	TGTGCCAGCAGCTTATTCGGGACAGGGAAAGGTAATGAGCAGTTCTTC
.	12	TRBV28	.	TRBJ2-2	CASSQNTGELFF	TGTGCCAGCAGCCAGAACACCGGGGAGCTGTTTTTT
.	13	TRBV6-5	.	TRBJ1-5	CASGTTGNQPQHF	TGTGCCAGCGGGACGACAGGAAATCAGCCCCAGCATTTT
TRBD2	18	TRBV4-2	.	TRBJ2-1	CASSQEGGAGALYNEQFF	TGTGCCAGCAGCCAAGAGGGGGGAGCGGGAGCGCTCTACAATGAGCAGTTCTTC
.	11	TRBV30	.	TRBJ2-2	CAWSVAGELFF	TGTGCCTGGAGTGTGGCCGGGGAGCTGTTTTTT
.	14	TRBV4-3	.	TRBJ2-1	CASSQESGYNEQFF	TGCGCCAGCAGCCAAGAGAGCGGGTACAATGAGCAGTTCTTC
.	17	TRBV7-9	.	TRBJ2-1	CASSLGQVRGSYNEQFF	TGTGCCAGCAGCCTCGGGCAGGTTCGAGGATCCTACAATGAGCAGTTCTTC
.	16	TRBV7-3	.	TRBJ2-3	CASSLTGGSGTDTQYF	TGTGCCAGCAGCTTAACCGGAGGGTCGGGGACAGATACGCAGTATTTT
.	12	TRBV28	once	TRBJ1-5	CASRMVTQPQHF	TGTGCCAGCAGAATGGTTACGCAGCCCCAGCATTTT
TRBD1	14	TRBV19	.	TRBJ2-7	CASSIGTGAYEQYF	TGTGCCAGTAGTATAGGGACAGGGGCCTACGAGCAGTACTTC
.	14	TRBV4-3	.	TRBJ2-3	CASSQVSGGDTQYF	TGCGCCAGCAGCCAAGTCTCCGGCGGAGATACGCAGTATTTT
TRBD2	15	TRBV2	.	TRBJ2-3	CASSEFLAGTDTQYF	TGTGCCAGCAGTGAATTCCTAGCGGGCACAGATACGCAGTATTTT
.	13	TRBV4-1	.	TRBJ2-3	CASSHLAIDTQYF	TGCGCCAGCAGCCATTTAGCTATCGATACGCAGTATTTT
TRBD1	17	TRBV27	.	TRBJ1-6	CASSLSRTGDYNSPLHF	TGTGCCAGCAGTTTATCTAGGACAGGCGACTATAATTCACCCCTCCACTTT
.	16	TRBV30	.	TRBJ2-3	CAWSDGVMVDGDTQYF	TGTGCCTGGAGTGACGGGGTAATGGTCGACGGAGATACGCAGTATTTT
TRBD1	13	TRBV9	.	TRBJ2-5	CASSVGTGETQYF	TGTGCCAGCAGCGTAGGGACAGGGGAGACCCAGTACTTC
TRBD2	14	TRBV6-4	few	TRBJ2-1	CASSDTSGYNEQFF	TGTGCCAGCAGTGACACTAGCGGCTACAATGAGCAGTTCTTC
TRBD2	14	TRBV27	.	TRBJ2-1	CASNPGLAGVEQFF	TGTGCCAGCAACCCGGGACTAGCGGGAGTGGAGCAGTTCTTC
.	14	TRBV27	.	TRBJ1-4	CATRGQRANEKLFF	TGTGCCACCCGAGGGCAGCGCGCTAATGAAAAACTGTTTTTT
.	16	TRBV10-3	.	TRBJ2-3	CAISDGSSTRTDTQYF	TGTGCCATCAGTGACGGGTCTAGCACACGCACAGATACGCAGTATTTT
.	15	TRBV27	once	TRBJ2-1	CASSLSGGTGDEQFF	TGTGCCAGCAGTTTAAGCGGAGGGACCGGCGATGAGCAGTTCTTC
.	14	TRBV5-8	.	TRBJ2-3	CASSYVVVTDTQYF	TGTGCCAGCAGCTACGTGGTAGTCACAGATACGCAGTATTTT
.	13	TRBV28	.	TRBJ1-5	CAISRGGKQPQHF	TGTGCCATCTCTCGAGGGGGAAAACAGCCCCAGCATTTT
.	14	TRBV9	.	TRBJ2-3	CASSVGGIVDTQYF	TGTGCCAGCAGCGTAGGGGGTATCGTAGATACGCAGTATTTT
.	13	TRBV30	.	TRBJ2-5	CAWKPGLEETQYF	TGTGCCTGGAAACCGGGGCTCGAGGAGACCCAGTACTTC
.	13	TRBV23-1	once	TRBJ2-4	CASSQSPENIQYF	TGCGCCAGCAGTCAATCCCCCGAAAACATTCAGTACTTC
.	13	TRBV14	.	TRBJ1-2	CASSREANYGYTF	TGTGCCAGCAGCCGGGAAGCTAACTATGGCTACACCTTC
.	11	TRBV30	.	TRBJ2-7	CAWSVGNEQYF	TGTGCCTGGTCGGTAGGGAACGAGCAGTACTTC
.	17	TRBV15	.	TRBJ2-1	CATSRDKQGGVRNEQFF	TGTGCCACCAGCAGAGATAAGCAGGGCGGAGTGCGGAATGAGCAGTTCTTC
.	15	TRBV28	.	TRBJ2-7	CASSPHRTETYEQYF	TGTGCCAGCAGTCCACATCGGACGGAAACCTACGAGCAGTACTTC
.	16	TRBV4-1	.	TRBJ2-1	CASSQDHGIAYNEQFF	TGCGCCAGCAGCCAAGATCACGGAATAGCCTACAATGAGCAGTTCTTC